These T cell receptor beta chains were read from a single sample in a study of chronic HIV infection and antiretroviral therapy. TCRdb itself ran the 5' RACE reads through MiXCR, one entry per CDR3 protein. The sample holds about 38,000 distinct CDR3 sequences, roughly 8% seen once. Input material: peripheral blood. Every receptor here comes from an adult who had HIV and had not received antiretroviral therapy, or was an uninfected healthy control (not recorded which). Both conserved end residues are part of each CDR3. A D gene is named only where the DNA matches it firmly. Some rows mark clone size as missing; the rest say once, few, many or name a class of expanded clone.

d_call: TRBD1
j_call: TRBJ1-2
clone_size: few
cdr3_length: 12
v_call: TRBV28
cdr3_aa: CASSLGQSGYTF
cdr3_nt: TGTGCCAGCAGTTTGGGACAGAGTGGCTACACCTTC

d_call: .
j_call: TRBJ2-1
clone_size: .
cdr3_length: 13
v_call: TRBV4-1
cdr3_aa: CASSGIGYNEQFF
cdr3_nt: TGCGCCTCCTCTGGGATAGGATACAATGAGCAGTTCTTC

d_call: TRBD2
j_call: TRBJ2-1
clone_size: few
cdr3_length: 13
v_call: TRBV20-1
cdr3_aa: CSATSGSYNEQFF
cdr3_nt: TGCAGTGCTACTAGCGGAAGTTACAATGAGCAGTTCTTC

d_call: .
j_call: TRBJ1-1
clone_size: many
cdr3_length: 11
v_call: TRBV10-3
cdr3_aa: CAISEGTEAFF
cdr3_nt: TGTGCCATCAGTGAGGGGACTGAAGCTTTCTTT

d_call: TRBD1
j_call: TRBJ2-7
clone_size: .
cdr3_length: 16
v_call: TRBV12-3/TRBV12-4
cdr3_aa: CASSFAGTGWTYEQYF
cdr3_nt: TGTGCCAGCAGTTTTGCCGGGACAGGCTGGACCTACGAGCAGTACTTC

d_call: .
j_call: TRBJ2-7
clone_size: few
cdr3_length: 13
v_call: TRBV18
cdr3_aa: CASSPAPSYEQYF
cdr3_nt: TGTGCCAGCTCACCGGCGCCCTCCTACGAGCAGTACTTC

d_call: TRBD1
j_call: TRBJ1-5
clone_size: many
cdr3_length: 14
v_call: TRBV29-1
cdr3_aa: CSVGTGWGNQPQHF
cdr3_nt: TGCAGCGTTGGGACAGGGTGGGGCAATCAGCCCCAGCATTTT

d_call: TRBD1
j_call: TRBJ2-7
clone_size: .
cdr3_length: 14
v_call: TRBV7-3
cdr3_aa: CASSSGQGNYEQYF
cdr3_nt: TGTGCCAGCAGCTCAGGACAGGGGAACTACGAGCAGTACTTC

d_call: .
j_call: TRBJ1-2
clone_size: .
cdr3_length: 15
v_call: TRBV6-5
cdr3_aa: CASTQGLDGLNGYTF
cdr3_nt: TGTGCCAGCACCCAAGGATTAGACGGCCTTAATGGCTACACCTTC

d_call: .
j_call: TRBJ2-3
clone_size: few
cdr3_length: 15
v_call: TRBV2
cdr3_aa: CASSDPGTRTDTQYF
cdr3_nt: TGTGCCAGCAGTGATCCCGGGACTCGTACAGATACGCAGTATTTT

d_call: .
j_call: TRBJ2-7
clone_size: .
cdr3_length: 14
v_call: TRBV7-2
cdr3_aa: CASSSLGRAGEQYF
cdr3_nt: TGTGCCAGCAGCTCCCTGGGACGAGCGGGCGAGCAGTACTTC

d_call: .
j_call: TRBJ2-2
clone_size: .
cdr3_length: 15
v_call: TRBV28
cdr3_aa: CASSWDSLNTGELFF
cdr3_nt: TGTGCCAGCAGTTGGGACTCGCTGAACACCGGGGAGCTGTTTTTT

d_call: .
j_call: TRBJ1-1
clone_size: few
cdr3_length: 15
v_call: TRBV21-1
cdr3_aa: CASSKVGGANTEAFF
cdr3_nt: TGTGCCAGCAGCAAAGTAGGCGGAGCGAACACTGAAGCTTTCTTT

d_call: .
j_call: TRBJ2-1
clone_size: many
cdr3_length: 14
v_call: TRBV29-1
cdr3_aa: CSVEKRLAKNEQFF
cdr3_nt: TGCAGCGTTGAAAAACGCCTAGCGAAGAATGAGCAGTTCTTC

d_call: .
j_call: TRBJ1-5
clone_size: few
cdr3_length: 18
v_call: TRBV4-2
cdr3_aa: CASSQLGLRGYFNQPQHF
cdr3_nt: TGTGCCAGCAGCCAACTGGGTTTGAGGGGGTATTTCAATCAGCCCCAGCATTTT

d_call: .
j_call: TRBJ1-6
clone_size: many
cdr3_length: 13
v_call: TRBV15
cdr3_aa: CATSSNKNSPLHF
cdr3_nt: TGTGCCACCAGCAGCAACAAGAATTCACCCCTCCACTTT

d_call: TRBD1
j_call: TRBJ1-1
clone_size: many
cdr3_length: 11
v_call: TRBV10-3
cdr3_aa: CAIKGQGEAFF
cdr3_nt: TGTGCCATCAAAGGACAGGGTGAAGCTTTCTTT

d_call: .
j_call: TRBJ2-3
clone_size: .
cdr3_length: 12
v_call: TRBV28
cdr3_aa: CASSSSPDTQYF
cdr3_nt: TGTGCCAGCAGTTCCAGCCCAGATACGCAGTATTTT

d_call: TRBD2
j_call: TRBJ2-3
clone_size: .
cdr3_length: 16
v_call: TRBV2
cdr3_aa: CASSGGTSGSKDTQYF
cdr3_nt: TGTGCCAGCAGTGGAGGGACTAGCGGGAGTAAGGATACGCAGTATTTT

d_call: TRBD1
j_call: TRBJ2-7
clone_size: medium-sized
cdr3_length: 14
v_call: TRBV28
cdr3_aa: CASSPVDRSYEQYF
cdr3_nt: TGTGCCAGCAGCCCCGTGGACAGGTCCTACGAGCAGTACTTC

d_call: .
j_call: TRBJ1-4
clone_size: .
cdr3_length: 12
v_call: TRBV7-8
cdr3_aa: CASSSEGEKLFF
cdr3_nt: TGTGCCAGCAGCTCAGAAGGTGAAAAACTGTTTTTT

d_call: .
j_call: TRBJ2-5
clone_size: many
cdr3_length: 15
v_call: TRBV29-1
cdr3_aa: CSVENDPDVQETQYF
cdr3_nt: TGCAGCGTTGAAAACGACCCGGACGTGCAAGAGACCCAGTACTTC

d_call: .
j_call: TRBJ2-7
clone_size: .
cdr3_length: 11
v_call: TRBV2
cdr3_aa: CASTEPYEQYF
cdr3_nt: TGTGCCAGCACCGAACCCTACGAGCAGTACTTC

d_call: TRBD2
j_call: TRBJ2-5
clone_size: .
cdr3_length: 13
v_call: TRBV9
cdr3_aa: CASSVTTSGDQYF
cdr3_nt: TGTGCCAGCAGCGTGACGACTAGCGGGGACCAGTACTTC

d_call: .
j_call: TRBJ2-1
clone_size: many
cdr3_length: 11
v_call: TRBV3-1
cdr3_aa: CAIRRDGRLFF
cdr3_nt: TGTGCCATCCGAAGGGATGGGCGGTTGTTCTTC

d_call: .
j_call: TRBJ1-5
clone_size: few
cdr3_length: 13
v_call: TRBV20-1
cdr3_aa: CSASYQPNQPQHF
cdr3_nt: TGCAGTGCTAGCTATCAGCCTAATCAGCCCCAGCATTTT

d_call: .
j_call: TRBJ1-6
clone_size: many
cdr3_length: 14
v_call: TRBV15
cdr3_aa: CATSRGTENSPLHF
cdr3_nt: TGTGCCACCAGCAGAGGGACAGAAAATTCACCCCTCCACTTT

d_call: TRBD2
j_call: TRBJ2-3
clone_size: many
cdr3_length: 18
v_call: TRBV7-6
cdr3_aa: CASSTPPGGLAGGGPQYF
cdr3_nt: TGTGCCAGCAGCACTCCCCCGGGCGGACTAGCGGGAGGCGGCCCGCAGTATTTT

d_call: TRBD2
j_call: TRBJ2-7
clone_size: many
cdr3_length: 14
v_call: TRBV28
cdr3_aa: CASSLAGASYEQYF
cdr3_nt: TGTGCCAGCAGTCTAGCGGGAGCGTCCTACGAGCAGTACTTC

d_call: .
j_call: TRBJ2-7
clone_size: few
cdr3_length: 14
v_call: TRBV28
cdr3_aa: CASRTGLRSYEQYF
cdr3_nt: TGTGCCAGCAGGACGGGACTCCGCTCCTACGAGCAGTACTTC

d_call: TRBD1
j_call: TRBJ2-7
clone_size: many
cdr3_length: 14
v_call: TRBV28
cdr3_aa: CASSLGTGVNEQYF
cdr3_nt: TGTGCCAGCAGTTTGGGGACAGGGGTGAACGAGCAGTACTTC

d_call: .
j_call: TRBJ2-4
clone_size: .
cdr3_length: 14
v_call: TRBV27
cdr3_aa: CASGGAGREGIQYF
cdr3_nt: TGTGCCAGTGGGGGGGCTGGAAGGGAGGGCATTCAGTACTTC

d_call: TRBD1
j_call: TRBJ2-2
clone_size: .
cdr3_length: 12
v_call: TRBV29-1
cdr3_aa: CSVEDPGGELFF
cdr3_nt: TGCAGCGTTGAAGATCCAGGGGGTGAGCTGTTTTTT

d_call: .
j_call: TRBJ2-1
clone_size: .
cdr3_length: 15
v_call: TRBV5-1
cdr3_aa: CASSPGTNSYNEQFF
cdr3_nt: TGCGCCAGCAGCCCAGGGACCAACTCCTACAATGAGCAGTTCTTC

d_call: .
j_call: TRBJ2-6
clone_size: many
cdr3_length: 15
v_call: TRBV10-3
cdr3_aa: CAISEGSQGANVLTF
cdr3_nt: TGTGCCATCAGTGAAGGGTCTCAAGGGGCCAACGTCCTGACTTTC

d_call: TRBD2
j_call: TRBJ2-1
clone_size: many
cdr3_length: 13
v_call: TRBV2
cdr3_aa: CAIRASGRGAKFF
cdr3_nt: TGTGCCATCCGAGCTAGCGGGAGAGGCGCGAAGTTCTTC

d_call: .
j_call: TRBJ2-1
clone_size: many
cdr3_length: 16
v_call: TRBV5-1
cdr3_aa: CASSNGQLSSYNEQFF
cdr3_nt: TGCGCCAGCAGCAACGGACAGTTAAGCTCCTACAATGAGCAGTTCTTC

d_call: .
j_call: TRBJ1-5
clone_size: few
cdr3_length: 14
v_call: TRBV28
cdr3_aa: CASSDSSVSQPQHF
cdr3_nt: TGTGCCAGCAGCGACAGTTCGGTGAGTCAGCCCCAGCATTTT

d_call: .
j_call: TRBJ1-1
clone_size: .
cdr3_length: 12
v_call: TRBV4-1
cdr3_aa: CASSQGFTEAFF
cdr3_nt: TGCGCCAGCAGCCAAGGGTTCACTGAAGCTTTCTTT

d_call: TRBD1
j_call: TRBJ2-6
clone_size: many
cdr3_length: 19
v_call: TRBV9
cdr3_aa: CASSLDDRGRSSGANVLTF
cdr3_nt: TGTGCCAGCAGCCTTGACGACAGGGGGAGATCTTCTGGGGCCAACGTCCTGACTTTC

d_call: TRBD2
j_call: TRBJ2-1
clone_size: .
cdr3_length: 15
v_call: TRBV6-5
cdr3_aa: CASSSGTTGYNEQFF
cdr3_nt: TGTGCCAGCAGTTCCGGGACTACCGGGTACAATGAGCAGTTCTTC

d_call: TRBD1
j_call: TRBJ2-7
clone_size: .
cdr3_length: 14
v_call: TRBV5-1
cdr3_aa: CASNPGTATYEQYF
cdr3_nt: TGCGCCAGCAACCCCGGGACAGCCACCTACGAGCAGTACTTC

d_call: TRBD2
j_call: TRBJ2-1
clone_size: many
cdr3_length: 12
v_call: TRBV20-1
cdr3_aa: CSARLADNEQFF
cdr3_nt: TGCAGTGCTAGACTAGCGGACAATGAGCAGTTCTTC

d_call: .
j_call: TRBJ2-6
clone_size: many
cdr3_length: 13
v_call: TRBV2
cdr3_aa: CANRASWANVLTF
cdr3_nt: TGTGCCAACAGGGCTTCCTGGGCCAACGTCCTGACTTTC

d_call: .
j_call: TRBJ1-5
clone_size: .
cdr3_length: 13
v_call: TRBV27
cdr3_aa: CASSQLGNQPQNF
cdr3_nt: TGTGCCAGCAGCCAATTGGGCAATCAGCCCCAGAATTTT

d_call: TRBD1
j_call: TRBJ2-2
clone_size: many
cdr3_length: 13
v_call: TRBV29-1
cdr3_aa: CSVEKGQAGELFF
cdr3_nt: TGCAGCGTTGAAAAGGGACAGGCCGGGGAGCTGTTTTTT

d_call: TRBD1
j_call: TRBJ1-5
clone_size: .
cdr3_length: 15
v_call: TRBV7-2
cdr3_aa: CASRLKGAINQPQHF
cdr3_nt: TGTGCCAGCAGGCTCAAGGGGGCGATTAATCAGCCCCAGCATTTT

d_call: .
j_call: TRBJ2-7
clone_size: .
cdr3_length: 16
v_call: TRBV6-5
cdr3_aa: CASSSSWTAASYEQYF
cdr3_nt: TGTGCCAGCAGTTCCTCTTGGACAGCCGCCTCCTACGAGCAGTACTTC

d_call: .
j_call: TRBJ2-7
clone_size: .
cdr3_length: 12
v_call: TRBV29-1
cdr3_aa: CSVRRDKNEQYF
cdr3_nt: TGCAGCGTTAGGAGGGATAAGAACGAGCAGTACTTC